This record looks at one T cell receptor (beta chain) sequence and its context. The sample belongs to a study of shared clonotypes between healthy human individuals. TCRdb's table, derived via immunoSEQ multiplex PCR, lists solely in-frame clones and lacks some. Of roughly 2 million clones in the sample, roughly 94% were seen once. As defined, naive CD8 cells were CD45RO-negative and positively selected for CCR7, with terminally differentiated effector memory CD45RA+ cells excluded. Trimming shortened V by 1 base and J by 5 bases, and 11 bases separated the two germline ends. CDR1 is MGHRA, CDR2 YSYEKL, per germline. The CDR3 contains 14 residues.

The TCR originated in a young man in good health. Sequencing was carried out using naive CD8+ T cells sorted from blood. This rearrangement joins TRBV4-1 to TRBJ2-5, with TRBD1 as a possible D gene (5 bases). CDR3 sequence: CASSQGGRRETQYF. CDR3 nucleotide sequence: TGCGCCAGCAGCCAAGGGGGCAGGCGGGAGACCCAGTACTTC.